Below, 30 T cell receptor beta chains from the same sample are listed, as sequenced in a study of long-term antiretroviral therapy in people with HIV (dated by TCRdb to between 2021 and 2024). The immunoSEQ hsTCRB v3.0 assay was used at survey level resolution to sequence the TRB variable region. The table comes from immuneACCESS by way of TCRdb, which keeps in-frame sequences with V and J called. Part of the clones is missing from these tables; in studies checked, under half for an unresolved V gene and the rest for unknown reasons. Recorded for this sample are about 20,000 clones; 85% to 95% of them occurred a single time. The ten top clones hold around 7.9% of the sample. The sample in question was unsorted PBMCs, obtained 4.4 years after starting antiretroviral therapy. These receptors originate from a woman aged 50 to 60 with HIV.

This clone has a single count. This chain connects TRBV5-1 to TRBJ2-3; D possibly corresponds to TRBD1 (6 bases). This CDR3 is built from 14 residues. Germline lookup yields CDR1 SGHRS and CDR2 YFSETQ. The V and J ends lost 4 bases and 4 bases respectively, with 13 bases between them. CDR3 in amino acids: CASSLGQGSDTQYF. In nucleotides, the CDR3 is TGCGCCAGCAGCCTCGGGCAGGGGTCAGATACGCAGTATTTT.

V usage is TRBV6-1 and J usage is TRBJ1-2; no clear D gene. V was cut by 8 bases and J by 2 bases, with 9 bases left in between. The germline CDR1 and CDR2 sequences are MNHNS and SASEGT. This CDR3 spans 12 amino acids. The CDR3 DNA is TGTGCCAGCTCCACGGGGAACTATGGCTACACCTTC. Amino acid sequence: CASSTGNYGYTF.

CDR3 in amino acids: CASSELGTGPETQYF. CDR3 DNA sequence: TGTGCCAGCAGTGAATTGGGGACAGGGCCAGAGACCCAGTACTTC. The chain joins TRBV25-1 to TRBJ2-5, with TRBD1 matching 9 bases. Trimming took 1 base from V and 4 from J; bases not matched to a gene: 4. The CDR3 covers 15 residues. CDR1 MGHDK and CDR2 SYGVNS come from the germline V gene. Full variable domain (outside the CDR3, taken from reference TRBV25-1 and TRBJ2-5): EADIYQTPRYLVIGTGKKITLECSQTMGHDKMYWYQQDPGMELHLIHYSYGVNSTEKGDLSSESTVSRIRTEHFPLTLESARPSHTSQYLCASSELGTGPETQYFGPGTRLLVL.

The chain couples TRBV1 to TRBJ1-2. TRBV1 is described as a pseudogene. This CDR3 comprises 24 residues. DNA for the CDR3: TGCACCAGCAGCCAAGATGGCAGGATAAAACTCTTTACTAAGTCCTTACAAAGAGAACATGGCTACACCTTC. Translated, it gives CTSSQDGRIKLFTKSLQREHGYTF.

The chain recombines TRBV18 with TRBJ2-5, with D unresolved. Between the trimmed V and J ends, which lost 1 base and 5 bases, there was a span of 11 bases. The CDR3 extends over 14 amino acids. Germline CDR1 is KGHSH and CDR2 is LQKENI. CDR3 sequence: CASSPREASETQYF. The CDR3 DNA follows: TGTGCCAGCTCACCACGAGAAGCCAGCGAGACCCAGTACTTC.

This chain uses TRBV30 with TRBJ2-3; 10 nucleotides agree with TRBD1. This CDR3 has 15 residues. J lost 4 bases, V lost 7 bases, and 11 bases had no gene match. The V gene's germline CDR1 is GTSNPN and CDR2 SVGIG (reference sequence). The CDR3 sequence: CAYDRGRSPPDTQYF. CDR3 sequence (DNA): TGTGCCTATGACAGGGGGCGATCCCCACCAGATACGCAGTATTTT.

The genes are TRBV7-9 and TRBJ1-1, with TRBD1 matching over 9 bases. The CDR3 has 15 amino acids. J was trimmed by 4 bases and V by 5 bases; bases with no gene match: 8. Germline values: CDR1 SEHNR, CDR2 FQNEAQ (reference sequence). CDR3 protein: CASSTRQGVSTEAFF. The CDR3, as DNA: TGTGCCAGCAGCACGCGACAGGGGGTGAGCACTGAAGCTTTCTTT.

This chain uses TRBV5-4 with TRBJ2-5; 8 nucleotides align to TRBD2. The CDR3 runs to 14 residues. Germline trimming cut 4 bases from V and 5 bases from J; bases unmatched to any gene: 7. Germline loops: CDR1 SGHNT, CDR2 YYREEE (reference sequence). The CDR3 is CASSTFGGAETQYF. CDR3 DNA: TGTGCCAGCAGCACCTTCGGGGGGGCGGAGACCCAGTACTTC.

The rearrangement joins TRBV30 to TRBJ1-2; D is unclear. Trimming took 1 base from V and 5 from J, leaving 8 bases between them. Germline V gene sequence: CDR1 GTSNPN, CDR2 SVGIG (reference sequence). This CDR3 comprises 12 residues. The CDR3 nucleotides are TGTGCCTGGAGTGAGGGTGAATATGGCTACACCTTC. This encodes CAWSEGEYGYTF.

The DNA of the CDR3 is TGCGCCAGCAGCCCCGGGGAGCACTCCGGCACAGATACGCAGTATTTT. Protein: CASSPGEHSGTDTQYF. The chain is built from TRBV5-1 and TRBJ2-3, with a possible D match to TRBD2 (5 bases). This CDR3 has 16 residues. Trimming cost V 4 bases and J 1 base, with 16 bases left between them. From germline, CDR1 is SGHRS and CDR2 YFSETQ. Drawing the rest from reference TRBV5-1 and TRBJ2-3, the complete variable domain is KAGVTQTPRYLIKTRGQQVTLSCSPISGHRSVSWYQQTPGQGLQFLFEYFSETQRNKGNFPGRFSGRQFSNSRSEMNVSTLELGDSALYLCASSPGEHSGTDTQYFGPGTRLTVL.

This clone was observed once. V is TRBV6-5 and J is TRBJ1-5; D is possibly TRBD1 (5 bases). The CDR3 covers 13 residues. Trimming took off 7 bases at V and 5 bases at J, with 12 bases between the two ends. CDR1 MNHEY and CDR2 SVGAGI come from the germline V gene. Here the CDR3 reads CASNKDSHQPQHF. DNA of the CDR3: TGTGCCAGCAACAAAGACAGCCATCAGCCCCAGCATTTT.

The chain employs TRBV5-1 and TRBJ1-1; 7 nucleotides align to TRBD1. Trimming removed 4 bases from V and 4 bases from J; junction bases left unmatched: 7. Germline V lookup: CDR1 SGHRS, CDR2 YFSETQ. This CDR3 has 14 residues. CDR3 coding DNA: TGCGCCAGCAGCCGAACCACAGGGGTCACTGAAGCTTTCTTT. Amino acids: CASSRTTGVTEAFF.

This chain connects TRBV11-2 to TRBJ1-2, with a weak D call TRBD1 (5 bases). The germline gives CDR1 SGHAT, CDR2 FQNNGV. Trimming took off 2 bases at V and 9 bases at J, with 16 bases between the two ends. The CDR3 runs to 14 residues. CDR3 loop: CASSLSPGSTRYTF. Here the CDR3 DNA reads TGTGCCAGCAGCTTAAGTCCAGGGAGTACGCGCTACACCTTC.

The rearrangement links TRBV13 to TRBJ2-7, with D perhaps TRBD1 (5 bases). The germline CDR1 and CDR2 sequences are PRHDT and FYEKMQ (reference sequence). The CDR3 runs to 13 residues. V was clipped by 0 bases and J by 2 bases, with 5 bases between them. CDR3 nucleotide sequence: TGTGCCAGCAGCTTAGGCAGGGCCTACGAGCAGTACTTC. It specifies CASSLGRAYEQYF.

V is TRBV30 and J is TRBJ1-1; 7 positions agree with TRBD1. Germline CDR1 is GTSNPN and CDR2 is SVGIG (reference sequence). V dropped 5 bases and J dropped 2; count of bases not matched to a gene: 5. CDR3 length: 13 amino acids. CDR3 amino acids: CAWGQVGNTEAFF. DNA of the CDR3: TGTGCCTGGGGACAGGTTGGAAACACTGAAGCTTTCTTT.

This clone was seen a single time. V usage is TRBV29-1 and J usage is TRBJ2-7; 10 bases are shared with TRBD1. Germline CDR1 SQVTM, CDR2 ANQGSEA. CDR3 length equals 14 residues. J lost 5 bases, V lost 7 bases, and 11 bases had no gene match. For the CDR3, the DNA is TGCAGCGGCGGACCGGGACAGGGGCTAGACGAGCAGTACTTC. Encoded protein: CSGGPGQGLDEQYF.

The rearrangement uses TRBV29-1 and TRBJ1-1; 12 bases map to TRBD1. Germline values: CDR1 SQVTM, CDR2 ANQGSEA. The CDR3 is made up of 13 amino acids. After removal of 7 bases from V and 1 base from J, the junction contained 1 base not matched to a gene. The CDR3 here is CSGGQGANTEAFF. DNA of the CDR3: TGCAGCGGGGGACAGGGGGCGAACACTGAAGCTTTCTTT.

V is TRBV4-2 and J is TRBJ2-1; no clear D. The germline gives CDR1 LGHNA, CDR2 YNFKEQ. The CDR3 loop spans 14 amino acids. Trimming shortened V by 1 base and J by 8 bases, and 12 bases separated the two germline ends. CDR3 nucleotides: TGTGCCAGCAGCCAAGTTAGGCTAACTGATGAGCAGTTCTTC. This gives the protein CASSQVRLTDEQFF.

The V and J genes are TRBV25-1 and TRBJ1-1, with TRBD1 matching 7 bases. Trimming took 6 bases from V and 11 from J; bases not matched to a gene: 9. CDR1 and CDR2 from the germline V gene are MGHDK and SYGVNS. The CDR3 sequence is 12 residues long. The CDR3 region is CASRPTTGNAFF. The CDR3, as DNA: TGTGCCAGCAGGCCCACGACAGGGAATGCTTTCTTT.

This clone was observed a single time. The chain uses TRBV6-5 and TRBJ1-1; possible D gene TRBD1, 6 bases. Germline CDR1 MNHEY, CDR2 SVGAGI. CDR3 length equals 12 residues. CDR3: CALGGTNTEAFF. The DNA for the CDR3 is TGTGCTCTGGGGGGCACGAACACTGAAGCTTTCTTT.

The chain has TRBV19 and TRBJ1-2; D may be TRBD1 (5 bases). This CDR3 has 15 residues. V lost 7 bases, J lost 4 bases, and 19 bases lay in between. Germline values: CDR1 LNHDA, CDR2 SQIVND (reference sequence). The CDR3 DNA follows: TGTGCCAGTAATGTTTGGCCAGGGACTGTCTATGGCTACACCTTC. Its translation: CASNVWPGTVYGYTF.

This clone was observed once. The chain has TRBV15 and TRBJ2-7; TRBD2 is a possible D gene (8 bases). Germline-derived CDR1 and CDR2 are LNHNV and YYDKDF (reference sequence). Trimming took off 0 bases at V and 3 bases at J, with 18 bases between the two ends. The CDR3 has 17 residues. For the CDR3, the DNA is TGTGCCACCAGCAGAGATCGGGAGGGACAGTTGTACTACGAGCAGTACTTC. Its translation: CATSRDREGQLYYEQYF.

J is TRBJ2-1 and V is TRBV5-1; TRBD1 matches at 7 bases. The CDR3 length is 14 residues. Unmatched junction bases numbered 12, after V lost 9 bases and J lost 6 bases. CDR1 and CDR2 from the germline V gene are SGHRS and YFSETQ. The CDR3 nucleotides read TGCGCCACCCCCCGACAGGGTGAGTTCAATGAGCAGTTCTTC. Translation gives CATPRQGEFNEQFF. The full variable domain, rest sourced from reference TRBV5-1 and TRBJ2-1, is KAGVTQTPRYLIKTRGQQVTLSCSPISGHRSVSWYQQTPGQGLQFLFEYFSETQRNKGNFPGRFSGRQFSNSRSEMNVSTLELGDSALYLCATPRQGEFNEQFFGPGTRLTVL.

The genes are TRBV4-2 and TRBJ2-3; weak D call: TRBD1 (6 bases). Germline CDR1 reads LGHNA; CDR2 reads YNFKEQ. V was shortened by 0 bases and J by 2 bases, with 18 bases between the two germline ends. CDR3 size: 18 residues. CDR3 amino acids: CASSQDGGQHEITDTQYF. Here the CDR3 DNA reads TGTGCCAGCAGCCAAGATGGCGGACAGCACGAAATCACAGATACGCAGTATTTT.

V is TRBV11-2 and J is TRBJ1-1; D may be TRBD1 (5 bases). The CDR3 is 14 residues long. V dropped 5 bases and J dropped 3 bases, with 13 bases sitting between them. Germline-derived CDR1 and CDR2 are SGHAT and FQNNGV. CDR3 nucleotide sequence: TGTGCCAGCAGCATGAGAGGGGATGACACTGAAGCTTTCTTT. Translated: CASSMRGDDTEAFF.

This clone was counted only a few times. The gene calls are TRBV27 and TRBJ1-5; 8 nucleotides match TRBD1. V was clipped by 0 bases and J by 4 bases; unmatched bases: 5. Germline V gene sequence: CDR1 MNHEY, CDR2 SMNVEV (reference sequence). The CDR3 is 16 residues long. This CDR3 is CASSLSRTGLNQPQHF. The CDR3 region has the DNA TGTGCCAGCAGTTTATCCAGGACAGGGTTAAATCAGCCCCAGCATTTT.

CDR3 sequence: CASSQGQFNSPLHF. In DNA, the CDR3 is TGTGCCAGCAGCCAGGGACAGTTTAATTCACCCCTCCACTTT. The chain uses TRBV13 and TRBJ1-6, with 7 positions matching TRBD1. V trimming: 5 bases; J trimming: 6 bases; junction bases outside the gene matches: 4. CDR3 length equals 14 residues. The germline V gene has CDR1 PRHDT and CDR2 FYEKMQ (reference sequence).

V usage is TRBV27 and J usage is TRBJ1-3, with D maybe TRBD1 (5 bases). The germline gives CDR1 MNHEY, CDR2 SMNVEV (reference sequence). The CDR3 has 17 amino acids. Trimming pared 6 bases from V and 0 bases from J, leaving 18 bases between. As DNA, the CDR3 is TGTGCCAGCAGCTCTGTAGGGACGTTCGTCTCTGGAAACACCATATATTTT. Its protein is CASSSVGTFVSGNTIYF.

This rearrangement joins TRBV18 to TRBJ2-7; the D gene is possibly TRBD1 (5 bases). Germline V gene sequence: CDR1 KGHSH, CDR2 LQKENI. The V end was cut by 4 bases, the J end by 3 bases, with 10 bases between. This CDR3 is built from 13 residues. The CDR3 DNA is TGTGCCAGCTCACTCGCAGGGCTCTACGAGCAGTACTTC. Amino acid sequence: CASSLAGLYEQYF.

This rearrangement joins TRBV2 to TRBJ2-5; TRBD2 matches at 11 bases. The V gene end was trimmed by 5 bases and the J gene end by 6 bases; junction bases not matched to a gene: 11. CDR3 size: 16 residues. CDR1 and CDR2 from the germline V gene are SNHLY and FYNNEI. CDR3: CASSSSGSGGAKTQYF. DNA of the CDR3: TGTGCCAGCAGTTCATCCGGTAGCGGGGGGGCCAAGACCCAGTACTTC.